These 10 T cell receptor beta chains were sequenced from one sample in a study of cytomegalovirus exposure and HLA in healthy donors (dated by TCRdb to about 2017). Libraries were made using the immunoSEQ multiplex PCR assay. For the multiplex PCR, a mixture combining 60 forward primers for TCR Vbeta segments and 13 reverse primers for TCR Jbeta segments was used. Here the immuneACCESS table is served through TCRdb, limited to in-frame sequences with V and J called. Missing clones are a known gap in these copies; in checked studies unresolved V genes cover under half, and the rest lacks a known reason. The sample includes about 89,000 clones, with 85% observed a single time. The ten largest clones take up about 7% of the sample. Sequenced material: PBMCs. The receptors were sampled from a man aged 35 to 55 in good health and CMV-seropositive.

The genes are TRBV7-2 and TRBJ1-1; no clear D gene. Trimming stripped 1 base from V and 1 base from J, with 7 bases between. Germline-derived CDR1 and CDR2 are SGHTA and FQGNSA. This CDR3 comprises 14 residues. CDR3 region: CASSLEPGNTEAFF. CDR3 DNA: TGTGCCAGCAGCTTAGAACCAGGGAACACTGAAGCTTTCTTT.

This chain uses TRBV4-1 with TRBJ1-2; no clear D. Germline V lookup: CDR1 MGHRA, CDR2 YSYEKL. V lost 4 bases, J lost 8 bases, and 14 bases lay in between. There are 13 residues in the CDR3. The CDR3 sequence: CASSLAGISGYTF. The CDR3 bases are TGCGCCAGCAGCCTAGCGGGTATAAGCGGCTACACCTTC.

The sample holds one count of this clone. The rearrangement joins TRBV28 to TRBJ2-5; maybe TRBD1 (8 bases). Judging by the DNA end, TRBJ2-7 fits better; the J call may be wrong. Per germline, CDR1 MDHEN and CDR2 SYDVKM. This CDR3 has 15 residues. The CDR3 spells CASSAGDRTFYEQYF. CDR3 DNA: TGTGCCAGCAGTGCGGGGGACAGGACCTTCTACGAGCAGTACTTC.

The chain uses TRBV29-1 and TRBJ1-1, with D unresolved. The CDR3 has 11 amino acids. Germline V lookup: CDR1 SQVTM, CDR2 ANQGSEA. V gave up 6 bases and J gave up 8 bases, with 13 bases separating them. The DNA of the CDR3 is TGCAGCGTCCACAGAAACCGAGAAGCTTTCTTT. It is translated as CSVHRNREAFF.

The chain carries TRBV6-5 and TRBJ2-7, with D tentatively TRBD2 (6 bases). The CDR3 covers 16 residues. Trimming shortened V by 0 bases and J by 6 bases, and 18 bases separated the two germline ends. The V gene's germline CDR1 is MNHEY and CDR2 SVGAGI. CDR3 DNA sequence: TGTGCCAGCAGTTACTCGAGGGTTCGGCAGGGAGGCGAGCAGTACTTC. It yields the protein CASSYSRVRQGGEQYF.

This clone was observed once. The gene calls are TRBV2 and TRBJ1-5, with D possibly TRBD1 on 6 matching bases. V was clipped by 5 bases and J by 6 bases, with 17 bases between them. This CDR3 has 15 amino acids. Germline V gene data show CDR1 as SNHLY and CDR2 as FYNNEI. DNA of the CDR3: TGTGCCAGCAGTAAACAGGGAATTACCGGTCAGCCCCAGCATTTT. It yields the protein CASSKQGITGQPQHF.

J is TRBJ2-1 and V is TRBV6-6, with 13 bases fitting TRBD2. Per germline, CDR1 MNHNY and CDR2 SVGAGI (reference sequence). CDR3 length equals 16 residues. Germline trimming cut 2 bases from V and 8 bases from J; bases unmatched to any gene: 6. The CDR3 here is CASSYPGTSGDHEQFF. CDR3 bases: TGTGCCAGCAGTTACCCGGGGACTAGCGGGGACCATGAGCAGTTCTTC.

The J gene is TRBJ1-1, the V gene TRBV10-3; TRBD1 aligns across 9 bases. V lost 6 bases, J lost 7 bases, and 6 bases stayed unmatched. From germline, CDR1 is ENHRY and CDR2 SYGVKD. This CDR3 has 13 residues. The CDR3 loop reads CAIRRDREFEAFF. CDR3 DNA: TGTGCCATCAGACGGGACAGGGAATTTGAAGCTTTCTTT.

In its sample, this clone was seen once. The chain carries TRBV19 and TRBJ1-6, with D tentatively TRBD1 (6 bases). Trimming shortened V by 7 bases and J by 9 bases, and 28 bases separated the two germline ends. This CDR3 is 18 amino acids long. CDR1 LNHDA and CDR2 SQIVND come from the germline V gene (reference sequence). The CDR3: CASTPSPGGLLLGSPLHF. For the CDR3, the DNA is TGTGCCAGTACCCCTTCCCCGGGGGGCCTCCTACTTGGTTCACCCCTCCACTTT.

The chain has TRBV6-1 and TRBJ2-2; 10 bases fit TRBD2. The V gene end was trimmed by 6 bases and the J gene end by 1 base; junction bases not matched to a gene: 2. The CDR3 sequence is 15 residues long. Looked up from germline, CDR1 is MNHNS and CDR2 is SASEGT. The CDR3 region is CASSLAGGNTGELFF. DNA for the CDR3: TGTGCCAGCAGCTTAGCGGGAGGGAACACCGGGGAGCTGTTTTTT.